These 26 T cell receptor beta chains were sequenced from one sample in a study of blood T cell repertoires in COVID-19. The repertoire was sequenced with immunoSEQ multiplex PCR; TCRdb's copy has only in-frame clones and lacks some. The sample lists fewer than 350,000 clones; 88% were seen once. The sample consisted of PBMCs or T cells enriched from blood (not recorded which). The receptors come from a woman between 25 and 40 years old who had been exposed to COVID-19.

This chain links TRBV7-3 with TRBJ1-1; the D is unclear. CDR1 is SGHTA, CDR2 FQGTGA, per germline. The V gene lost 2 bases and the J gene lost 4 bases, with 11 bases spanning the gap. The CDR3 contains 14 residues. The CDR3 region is CASSLPGISTEAFF. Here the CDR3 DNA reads TGTGCCAGCAGCTTACCGGGGATCAGCACTGAAGCTTTCTTT.

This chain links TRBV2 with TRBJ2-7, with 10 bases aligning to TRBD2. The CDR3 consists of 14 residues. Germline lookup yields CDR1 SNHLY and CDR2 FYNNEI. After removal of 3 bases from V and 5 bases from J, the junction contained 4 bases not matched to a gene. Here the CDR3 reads CASSELLAGNEQYF. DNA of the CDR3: TGTGCCAGCAGTGAGCTACTAGCGGGAAACGAGCAGTACTTC.

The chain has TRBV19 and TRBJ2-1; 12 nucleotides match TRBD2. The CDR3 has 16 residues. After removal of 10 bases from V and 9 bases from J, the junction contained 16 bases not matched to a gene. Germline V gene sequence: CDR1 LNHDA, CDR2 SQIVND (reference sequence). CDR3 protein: CATRWASGRADGEQFF. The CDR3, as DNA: TGTGCCACCCGATGGGCTAGCGGGAGGGCCGACGGTGAGCAGTTCTTC.

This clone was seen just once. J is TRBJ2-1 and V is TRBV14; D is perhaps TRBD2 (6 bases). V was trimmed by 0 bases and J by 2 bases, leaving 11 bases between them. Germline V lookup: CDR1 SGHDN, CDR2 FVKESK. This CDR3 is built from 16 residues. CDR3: CASSQEREWTYNEQFF. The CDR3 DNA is TGTGCCAGCAGCCAAGAACGGGAGTGGACCTACAATGAGCAGTTCTTC.

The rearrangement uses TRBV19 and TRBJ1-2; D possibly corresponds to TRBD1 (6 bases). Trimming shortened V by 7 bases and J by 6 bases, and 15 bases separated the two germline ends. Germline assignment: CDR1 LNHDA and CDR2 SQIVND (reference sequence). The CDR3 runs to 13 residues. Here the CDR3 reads CASTTDRRDGYTF. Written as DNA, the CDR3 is TGTGCCAGTACCACAGACAGGAGAGATGGCTACACCTTC.

The CDR3 loop reads CASRPTGGNTGELFF. The CDR3, as DNA: TGTGCCAGCAGGCCAACAGGGGGTAACACCGGGGAGCTGTTTTTT. The rearrangement links TRBV7-3 to TRBJ2-2, with TRBD1 matching over 8 bases. The V segment lost 6 bases and the J segment 2 bases; nucleotides outside the gene matches: 5. The CDR3 extends over 15 amino acids. Germline lookup yields CDR1 SGHTA and CDR2 FQGTGA. The full variable domain, completed using reference TRBV7-3 and TRBJ2-2, is GAGVSQTPSNKVTEKGKYVELRCDPISGHTALYWYRQSLGQGPEFLIYFQGTGAADDSGLPNDRFFAVRPEGSVSTLKIQRTERGDSAVYLCASRPTGGNTGELFFGEGSRLTVL.

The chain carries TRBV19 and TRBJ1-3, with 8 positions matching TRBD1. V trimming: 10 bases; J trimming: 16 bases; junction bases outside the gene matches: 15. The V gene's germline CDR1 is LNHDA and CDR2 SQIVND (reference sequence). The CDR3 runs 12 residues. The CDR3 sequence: CATGQGWAPQYF. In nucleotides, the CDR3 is TGTGCCACCGGACAGGGTTGGGCTCCTCAGTATTTT.

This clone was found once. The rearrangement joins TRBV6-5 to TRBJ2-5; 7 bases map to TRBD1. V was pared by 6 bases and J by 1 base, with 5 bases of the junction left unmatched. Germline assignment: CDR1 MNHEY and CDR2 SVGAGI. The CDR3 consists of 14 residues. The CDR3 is CASSATGVQETQYF. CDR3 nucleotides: TGTGCCAGCAGCGCTACAGGGGTCCAAGAGACCCAGTACTTC.

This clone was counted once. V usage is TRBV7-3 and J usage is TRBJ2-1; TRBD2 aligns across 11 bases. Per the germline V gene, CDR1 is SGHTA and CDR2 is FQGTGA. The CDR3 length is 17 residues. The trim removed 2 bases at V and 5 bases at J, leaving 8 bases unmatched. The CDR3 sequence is CASSLGSRLAGNNEQFF. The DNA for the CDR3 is TGTGCCAGCAGCTTAGGTTCACGACTAGCGGGAAACAATGAGCAGTTCTTC.

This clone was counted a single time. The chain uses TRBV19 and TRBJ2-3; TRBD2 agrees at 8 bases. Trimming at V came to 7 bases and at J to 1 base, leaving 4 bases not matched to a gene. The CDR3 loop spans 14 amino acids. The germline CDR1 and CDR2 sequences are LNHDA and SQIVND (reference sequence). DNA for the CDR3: TGTGCCAGTATGGCTAGCGGGCGCACAGATACGCAGTATTTT. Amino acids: CASMASGRTDTQYF.

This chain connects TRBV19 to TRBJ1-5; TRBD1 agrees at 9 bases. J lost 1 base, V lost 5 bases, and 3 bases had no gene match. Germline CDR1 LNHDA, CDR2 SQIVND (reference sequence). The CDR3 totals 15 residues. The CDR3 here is CASSRGTGSNQPQHF. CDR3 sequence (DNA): TGTGCCAGTAGTCGTGGGACAGGGAGCAATCAGCCCCAGCATTTT. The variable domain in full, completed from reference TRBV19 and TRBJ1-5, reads DGGITQSPKYLFRKEGQNVTLSCEQNLNHDAMYWYRQDPGQGLRLIYYSQIVNDFQKGDIAEGYSVSREKKESFPLTVTSAQKNPTAFYLCASSRGTGSNQPQHFGDGTRLSIL.

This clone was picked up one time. The CDR3 is CASSKALGQKSYEQYF. Here the CDR3 DNA reads TGTGCCAGCAGCAAAGCGTTGGGACAGAAAAGCTACGAGCAGTACTTC. V usage is TRBV21-1 and J usage is TRBJ2-7; TRBD1, the table's D call, was not compared with the DNA. TRBV21-1 is marked as a pseudogene. This CDR3 contains 16 residues.

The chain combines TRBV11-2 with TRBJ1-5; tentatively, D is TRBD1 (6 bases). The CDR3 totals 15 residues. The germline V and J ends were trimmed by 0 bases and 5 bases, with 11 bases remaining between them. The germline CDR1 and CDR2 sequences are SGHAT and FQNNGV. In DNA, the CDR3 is TGTGCCAGCAGCTTAGATGCCGGGGGGCATCAGCCCCAGCATTTT. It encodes CASSLDAGGHQPQHF.

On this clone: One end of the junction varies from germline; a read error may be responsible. The CDR3 loop reads CASSLGRQGNQPQHF. The CDR3 DNA is TGTGCTAGCAGCTTGGGTAGGCAGGGGAATCAGCCCCAGCATTTT. This sequence joins TRBV7-7 and TRBJ1-5, with a weak D call TRBD1 (6 bases). The CDR3 totals 15 residues. Germline lookup yields CDR1 SSHAT and CDR2 FNYEAQ (reference sequence). The full variable domain, with the rest looked up from reference TRBV7-7 and TRBJ1-5, is GAGVSQSPRYKVTKRGQDVTLRCDPISSHATLYWYQQALGQGPEFLTYFNYEAQPDKSGLPSDRFSAERPEGSISTLTIQRTEQRDSAMYRCASSLGRQGNQPQHFGDGTRLSIL.

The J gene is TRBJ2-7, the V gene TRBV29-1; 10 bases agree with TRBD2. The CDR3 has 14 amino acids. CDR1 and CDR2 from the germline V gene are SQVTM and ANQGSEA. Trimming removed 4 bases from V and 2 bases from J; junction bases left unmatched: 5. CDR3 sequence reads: CSVGGLASAYEQYF. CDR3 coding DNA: TGCAGCGTTGGGGGACTAGCGTCGGCCTACGAGCAGTACTTC.

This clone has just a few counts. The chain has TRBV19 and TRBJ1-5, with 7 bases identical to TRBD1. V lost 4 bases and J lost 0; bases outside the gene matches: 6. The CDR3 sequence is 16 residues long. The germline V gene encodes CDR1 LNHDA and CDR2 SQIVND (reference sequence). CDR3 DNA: TGTGCCAGTAGTAGCTCAGGGGGACTTAGCAATCAGCCCCAGCATTTT. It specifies CASSSSGGLSNQPQHF. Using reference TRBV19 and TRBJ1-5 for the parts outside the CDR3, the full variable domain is DGGITQSPKYLFRKEGQNVTLSCEQNLNHDAMYWYRQDPGQGLRLIYYSQIVNDFQKGDIAEGYSVSREKKESFPLTVTSAQKNPTAFYLCASSSSGGLSNQPQHFGDGTRLSIL.

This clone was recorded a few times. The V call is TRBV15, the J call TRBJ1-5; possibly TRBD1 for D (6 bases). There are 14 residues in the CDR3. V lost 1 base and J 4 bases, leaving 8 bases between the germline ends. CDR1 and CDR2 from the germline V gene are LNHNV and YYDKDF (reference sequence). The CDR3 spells CATSRAGVNQPQHF. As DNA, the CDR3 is TGTGCCACCAGCAGAGCAGGGGTTAATCAGCCCCAGCATTTT.

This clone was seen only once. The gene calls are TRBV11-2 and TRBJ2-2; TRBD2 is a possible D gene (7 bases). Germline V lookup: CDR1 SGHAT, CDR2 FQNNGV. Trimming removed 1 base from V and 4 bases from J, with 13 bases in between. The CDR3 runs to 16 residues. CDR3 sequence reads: CASSLGGGLVTGELFF. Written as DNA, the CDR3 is TGTGCCAGCAGCTTAGGGGGGGGCCTGGTCACCGGGGAGCTGTTTTTT.

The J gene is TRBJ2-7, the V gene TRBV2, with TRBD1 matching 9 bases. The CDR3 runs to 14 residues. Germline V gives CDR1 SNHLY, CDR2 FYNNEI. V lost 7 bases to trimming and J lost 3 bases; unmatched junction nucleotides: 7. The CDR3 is CASIGQGKIYEQYF. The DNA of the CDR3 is TGTGCCAGCATCGGACAGGGGAAAATCTACGAGCAGTACTTC.

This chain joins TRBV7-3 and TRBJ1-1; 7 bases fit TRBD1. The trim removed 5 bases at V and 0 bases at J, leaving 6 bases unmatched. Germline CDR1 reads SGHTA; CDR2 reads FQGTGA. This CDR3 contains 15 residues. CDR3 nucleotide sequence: TGTGCCAGCAGCCCTAGACAGGGTATGAACACTGAAGCTTTCTTT. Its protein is CASSPRQGMNTEAFF.

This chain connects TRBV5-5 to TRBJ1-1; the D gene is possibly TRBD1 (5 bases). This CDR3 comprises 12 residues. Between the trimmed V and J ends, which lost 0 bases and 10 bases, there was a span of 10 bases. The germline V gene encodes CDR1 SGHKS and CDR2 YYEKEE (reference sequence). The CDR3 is CASSLGPGGAFF. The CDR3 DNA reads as TGTGCCAGCAGCTTGGGACCCGGGGGAGCTTTCTTT.

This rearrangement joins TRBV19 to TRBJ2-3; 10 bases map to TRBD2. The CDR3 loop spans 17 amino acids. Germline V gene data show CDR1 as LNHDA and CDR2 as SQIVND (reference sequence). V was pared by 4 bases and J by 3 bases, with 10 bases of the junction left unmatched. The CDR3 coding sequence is TGTGCCAGTAGTAACTCCCCACTAGCGGGACAGACAGATACGCAGTATTTT. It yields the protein CASSNSPLAGQTDTQYF.

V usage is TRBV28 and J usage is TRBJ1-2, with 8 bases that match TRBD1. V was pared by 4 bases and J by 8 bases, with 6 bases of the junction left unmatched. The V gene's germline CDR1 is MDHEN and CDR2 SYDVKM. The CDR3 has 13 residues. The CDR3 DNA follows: TGTGCCAGCAGTTCCGTTCCAGGGGGCGGCTACACCTTC. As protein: CASSSVPGGGYTF.

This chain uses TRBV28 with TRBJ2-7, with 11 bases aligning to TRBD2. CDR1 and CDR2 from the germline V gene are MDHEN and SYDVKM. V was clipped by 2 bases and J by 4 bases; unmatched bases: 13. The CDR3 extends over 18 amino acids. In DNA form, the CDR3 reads TGTGCCAGCAGTTTACTTTCGCTAGCGGGAGGCGGTGGGTACGAGCAGTACTTC. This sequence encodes CASSLLSLAGGGGYEQYF.

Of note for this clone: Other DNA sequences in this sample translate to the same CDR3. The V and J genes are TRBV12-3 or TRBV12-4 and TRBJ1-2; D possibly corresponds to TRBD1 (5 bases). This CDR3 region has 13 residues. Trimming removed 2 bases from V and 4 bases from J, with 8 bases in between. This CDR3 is CASSLQGFYGYTF. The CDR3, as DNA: TGTGCCAGCAGTTTACAGGGATTCTATGGCTACACCTTC.

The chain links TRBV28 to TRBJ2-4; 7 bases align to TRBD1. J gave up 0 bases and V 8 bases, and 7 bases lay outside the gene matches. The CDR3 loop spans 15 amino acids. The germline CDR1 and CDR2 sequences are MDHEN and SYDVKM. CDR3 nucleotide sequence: TGTGCCAGCGGACCCTGGACAGGAGCCAAAAACATTCAGTACTTC. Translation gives CASGPWTGAKNIQYF.